This TCR beta chain was observed in a study of cytomegalovirus exposure and HLA in healthy donors. Findings of the study overall: The study flagged roughly 160 TCR beta chains as cytomegalovirus-associated. Reports showed the classifier diagnosing cytomegalovirus status with high specificity and sensitivity. That first-cohort TCR clusters tended to co-occur in the 130 or so validation repertoires was found in a later analysis.

Only in-frame clones appear in the TCRdb table, and some are missing; sequencing was by immunoSEQ multiplex PCR. Of some 200,000 clones listed, roughly 88% are singletons. Germline V CDR1 and CDR2: SNHLY, FYNNEI. CDR3 size: 15 residues. Trimming took 7 bases from V and 1 from J, leaving 14 bases between them. In the case of this clone: Its antigen is not identified.

Material: PBMCs. The sequence came from a woman under 40 in good health and CMV-seropositive. The chain couples TRBV2 to TRBJ2-4, with D tentatively TRBD2 (7 bases). CDR3 nucleotides: TGTGCCAGCAAGAGGACAGCGGGGGCCAAAAACATTCAGTACTTC. It codes for CASKRTAGAKNIQYF. Variable domain in full (rest from reference TRBV2 and TRBJ2-4): EPEVTQTPSHQVTQMGQEVILRCVPISNHLYFYWYRQILGQKVEFLVSFYNNEISEKSEIFDDQFSVERPDGSNFTLKIRSTKLEDSAMYFCASKRTAGAKNIQYFGAGTRLSVL.